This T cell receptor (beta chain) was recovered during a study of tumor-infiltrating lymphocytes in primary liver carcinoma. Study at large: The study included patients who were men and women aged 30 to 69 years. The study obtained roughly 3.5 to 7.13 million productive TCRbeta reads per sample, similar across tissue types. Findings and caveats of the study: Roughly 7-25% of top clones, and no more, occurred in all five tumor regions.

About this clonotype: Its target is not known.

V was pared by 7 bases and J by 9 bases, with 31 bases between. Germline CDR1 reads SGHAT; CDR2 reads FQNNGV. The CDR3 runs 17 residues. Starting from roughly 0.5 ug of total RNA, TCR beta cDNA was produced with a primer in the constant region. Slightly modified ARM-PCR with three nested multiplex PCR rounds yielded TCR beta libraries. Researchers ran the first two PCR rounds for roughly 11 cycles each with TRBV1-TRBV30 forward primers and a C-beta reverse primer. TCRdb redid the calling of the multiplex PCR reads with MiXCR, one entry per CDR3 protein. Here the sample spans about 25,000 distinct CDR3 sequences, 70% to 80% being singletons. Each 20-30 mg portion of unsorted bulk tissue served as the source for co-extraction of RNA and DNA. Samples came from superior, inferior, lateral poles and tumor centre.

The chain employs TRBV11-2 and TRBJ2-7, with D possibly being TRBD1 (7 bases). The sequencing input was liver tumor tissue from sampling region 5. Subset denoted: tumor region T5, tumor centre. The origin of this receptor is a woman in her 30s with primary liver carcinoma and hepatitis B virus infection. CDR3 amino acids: CASIITGGGSWTNGQYF. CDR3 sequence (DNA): TGTGCCAGCATTATCACAGGAGGGGGCTCTTGGACCAACGGGCAGTACTTC.